A single sample gave rise to the 8 T cell receptor beta chains below, sequenced in a study of CD8 T cells in ankylosing spondylitis. The study's findings and limits: Among TCR beta sequences, a motif of under 10 highly homologous variants appeared characteristic of ankylosing spondylitis blood.

TCRdb redid the calling of the 5' RACE reads with MiXCR, one entry per CDR3 protein. The data contain about 500,000 distinct CDR3 sequences, roughly 13% of them singletons. Their recognized antigens are unknown. Input material: blood, either unsorted or a sorted T cell fraction (not recorded which). These receptors were obtained from a male donor with ankylosing spondylitis.

A few counts support this clonotype. The chain recombines TRBV7-2 with TRBJ2-5; D is possibly TRBD1 (5 bases). CDR1 and CDR2 from the germline V gene are SGHTA and FQGNSA. The length of the CDR3 is 14 residues. Between the trimmed V and J ends, which lost 1 base and 4 bases, there was a span of 10 bases. The CDR3 DNA reads as TGTGCCAGCAGCTTAGGACAGCAAGGAGAGACCCAGTACTTC. It codes for CASSLGQQGETQYF.

The chain joins TRBV5-1 to TRBJ2-7, with 7 bases aligning to TRBD1. This CDR3 has 14 amino acids. Germline-derived CDR1 and CDR2 are SGHRS and YFSETQ. J was trimmed by 4 bases and V by 4 bases; bases with no gene match: 8. CDR3 DNA: TGCGCCAGCAGCGGCCGACAGGGTCAGTACGAGCAGTACTTC. Protein product: CASSGRQGQYEQYF.

The chain is built from TRBV7-9 and TRBJ2-5, with D hard to call. Between the trimmed V and J ends, which lost 3 bases and 5 bases, there was a span of 10 bases. Per the germline V gene, CDR1 is SEHNR and CDR2 is FQNEAQ (reference sequence). This CDR3 is built from 13 residues. CDR3 nucleotide sequence: TGTGCCAGCAGCTTCAGTACTGGGGAGACCCAGTACTTC. Translated: CASSFSTGETQYF.

This clonotype appeared many times. Here the CDR3 reads CSAPAGSYEQYF. CDR3 DNA: TGCAGTGCCCCAGCCGGCTCCTACGAGCAGTACTTC. The chain recombines TRBV20-1 with TRBJ2-7; no reliable D call. The CDR3 runs to 12 residues. The V end was cut by 6 bases, the J end by 0 bases, with 9 bases between. CDR1 is DFQATT and CDR2 is SNEGSKA in the germline V gene (reference sequence).

This chain connects TRBV11-3 to TRBJ2-1, with 8 positions matching TRBD2. The germline CDR1 and CDR2 sequences are SGHNT and YENEEA. V trimming: 2 bases; J trimming: 7 bases; junction bases outside the gene matches: 7. This CDR3 is built from 15 residues. The CDR3 loop reads CASSLPSGRVNEQFF. The CDR3, as DNA: TGTGCCAGCAGCTTACCCAGCGGGAGAGTTAATGAGCAGTTCTTC.

This clonotype appeared a few times. The chain couples TRBV11-2 to TRBJ2-5, with TRBD2 as a possible D gene (6 bases). The germline gives CDR1 SGHAT, CDR2 FQNNGV. Deletions cut 5 bases from V and 3 bases from J, with 16 bases between. This CDR3 spans 15 amino acids. CDR3 coding DNA: TGTGCCAGCAGCAGAACGGGACTGGATGAAGAGACCCAGTACTTC. This codes for CASSRTGLDEETQYF.

J is TRBJ1-2 and V is TRBV19; D perhaps matches TRBD1 (5 bases). The CDR3 totals 9 residues. Germline V CDR1 and CDR2: LNHDA, SQIVND (reference sequence). The CDR3: CRPGHRYTF. CDR3 bases: TGTAGGCCGGGGCACCGCTACACCTTC.

This clonotype was seen a few times. The chain couples TRBV20-1 to TRBJ1-1; D is ambiguous. In germline, CDR1 is DFQATT, CDR2 SNEGSKA (reference sequence). This CDR3 has 15 residues. V was trimmed by 3 bases and J by 5 bases, leaving 19 bases between them. The CDR3 spells CSARRHLQEWTEAFF. The CDR3 nucleotides are TGCAGTGCTAGGCGGCACCTCCAAGAGTGGACTGAAGCTTTCTTT.